The 3 T cell receptor beta chains listed next were all sequenced from one sample in a study of CD8+CD57+ T cells in acquired aplastic anemia (dated by TCRdb to about 2018). Flow cytometry had shown CD8+CD57+ cell expansion in the patients selected for sequencing. Data came from an Illumina HiSeq 2000. Genomic DNA served as template for TCR beta VDJ combination and CDR3 sequence profiling. TCRdb trimmed the raw reads at Q25, called clones with MiXCR and kept productive beta chains. Under each unique CDR3 protein, matching rows form one entry showing the most common genes and DNA. The sample table shows 50,000 to 65,000 distinct CDR3 sequences, and just over 55% are seen once. Jointly, the top ten make up approximately 15% of the sample. Sequencing used sorted CD4+, CD8+, or CD8+CD57+ T cells (not recorded which) from PBMCs. The receptor set was obtained from a human donor with aplastic anemia.

The rearrangement uses TRBV2 and TRBJ1-1, with D uncertain. Germline values: CDR1 SNHLY, CDR2 FYNNEI. V was pared by 7 bases and J by 1 base, with 4 bases between. This CDR3 is built from 11 residues. For the CDR3, the DNA is TGTGCCAGCAAGTGGAACACTGAAGCTTTCTTT. Translated: CASKWNTEAFF.

With respect to this clonotype: The CDR3 carries no conserved terminal phenylalanine or tryptophan, so it likely arises from a read error. V and J are TRBV6-1 and TRBJ1-1; 7 nucleotides line up with TRBD1. The CDR3 consists of 14 residues. The germline gives CDR1 MNHNS, CDR2 SASEGT. The trim removed 5 bases at V and 0 bases at J, leaving 3 bases unmatched. For the CDR3, the DNA is TGTGCCAGCAGTCGACAGGGTATGAACACTGAAGCTTTCATT. Its translation: CASSRQGMNTEAFI.

The chain is built from TRBV7-2 and TRBJ2-5, with TRBD2 matching over 10 bases. Trimming at V came to 0 bases and at J to 4 bases, leaving 5 bases not matched to a gene. Germline V gives CDR1 SGHTA, CDR2 FQGNSA. The CDR3 is 16 residues long. The CDR3 reads CASSLALSGGGETQYF. The CDR3 region has the DNA TGTGCCAGCAGCTTAGCTCTAAGCGGGGGGGGAGAGACCCAGTACTTC. The variable domain in full, completed from reference TRBV7-2 and TRBJ2-5, reads GAGVSQSPSNKVTEKGKDVELRCDPISGHTALYWYRQSLGQGLEFLIYFQGNSAPDKSGLPSDRFSAERTGGSVSTLTIQRTQQEDSAVYLCASSLALSGGGETQYFGPGTRLLVL.